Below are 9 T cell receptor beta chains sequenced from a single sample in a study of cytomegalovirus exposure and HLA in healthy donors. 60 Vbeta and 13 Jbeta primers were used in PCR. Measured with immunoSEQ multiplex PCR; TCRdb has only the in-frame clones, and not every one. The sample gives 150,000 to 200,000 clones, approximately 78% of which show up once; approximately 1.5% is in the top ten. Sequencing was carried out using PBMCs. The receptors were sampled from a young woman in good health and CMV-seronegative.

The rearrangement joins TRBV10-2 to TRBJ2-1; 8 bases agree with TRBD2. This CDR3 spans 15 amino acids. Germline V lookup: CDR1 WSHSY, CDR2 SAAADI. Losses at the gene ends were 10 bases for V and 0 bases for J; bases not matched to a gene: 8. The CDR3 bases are TGCGCCACCATGATACTAGCGGCCTCCTACAATGAGCAGTTCTTC. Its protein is CATMILAASYNEQFF.

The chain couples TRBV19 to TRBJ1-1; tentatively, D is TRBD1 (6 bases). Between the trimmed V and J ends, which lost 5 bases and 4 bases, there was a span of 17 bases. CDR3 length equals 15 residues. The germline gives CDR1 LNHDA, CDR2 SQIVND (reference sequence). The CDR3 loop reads CASSQQQGLVTEAFF. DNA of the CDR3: TGTGCCAGTAGTCAACAACAGGGATTAGTCACTGAAGCTTTCTTT.

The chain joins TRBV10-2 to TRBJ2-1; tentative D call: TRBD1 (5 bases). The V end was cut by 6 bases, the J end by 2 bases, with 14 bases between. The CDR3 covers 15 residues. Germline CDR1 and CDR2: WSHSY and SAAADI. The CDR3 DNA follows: TGCGCCAGCAGGGACCAGGGCAGACCCTACAATGAGCAGTTCTTC. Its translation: CASRDQGRPYNEQFF.

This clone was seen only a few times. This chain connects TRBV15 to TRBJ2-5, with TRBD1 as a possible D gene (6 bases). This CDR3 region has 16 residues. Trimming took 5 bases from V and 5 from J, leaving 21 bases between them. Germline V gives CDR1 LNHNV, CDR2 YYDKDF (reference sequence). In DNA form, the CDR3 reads TGTGCCACCAGCGGGCGTGGTTCAGGGGTAGCGGAGACCCAGTACTTC. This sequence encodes CATSGRGSGVAETQYF.

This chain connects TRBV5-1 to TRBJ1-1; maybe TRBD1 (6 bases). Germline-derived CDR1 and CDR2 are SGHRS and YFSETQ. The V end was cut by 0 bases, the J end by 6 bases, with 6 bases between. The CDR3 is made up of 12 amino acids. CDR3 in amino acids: CASSLEGAEAFF. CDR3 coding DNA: TGCGCCAGCAGCTTGGAGGGGGCTGAAGCTTTCTTT.

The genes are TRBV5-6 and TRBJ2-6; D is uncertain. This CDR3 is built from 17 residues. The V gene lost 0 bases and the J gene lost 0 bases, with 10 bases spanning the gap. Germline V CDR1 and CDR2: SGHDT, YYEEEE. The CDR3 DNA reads TGTGCCAGCAGCTTGGGAGCAGGCCACTCTGGGGCCAACGTCCTGACTTTC. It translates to CASSLGAGHSGANVLTF.

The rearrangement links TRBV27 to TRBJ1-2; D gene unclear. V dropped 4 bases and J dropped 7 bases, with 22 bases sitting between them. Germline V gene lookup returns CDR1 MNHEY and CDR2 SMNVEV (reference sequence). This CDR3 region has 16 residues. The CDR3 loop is CASSSYYRASPGGYTF. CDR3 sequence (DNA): TGTGCCAGCAGTTCCTACTACCGAGCCAGTCCCGGTGGCTACACCTTC.

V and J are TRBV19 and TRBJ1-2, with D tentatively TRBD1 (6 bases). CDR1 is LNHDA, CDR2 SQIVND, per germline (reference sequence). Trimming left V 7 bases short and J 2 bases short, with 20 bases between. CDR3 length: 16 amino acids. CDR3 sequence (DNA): TGTGCCAGTATTCAACAGGGAAAAGGTTCGAACTATGGCTACACCTTC. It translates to CASIQQGKGSNYGYTF.

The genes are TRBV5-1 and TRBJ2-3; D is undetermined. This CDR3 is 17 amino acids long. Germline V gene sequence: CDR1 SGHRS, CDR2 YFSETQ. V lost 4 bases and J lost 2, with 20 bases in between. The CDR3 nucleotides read TGCGCCAGCAGCCTATTCGGTGCGGAGTCGACCACAGATACGCAGTATTTT. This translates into CASSLFGAESTTDTQYF.